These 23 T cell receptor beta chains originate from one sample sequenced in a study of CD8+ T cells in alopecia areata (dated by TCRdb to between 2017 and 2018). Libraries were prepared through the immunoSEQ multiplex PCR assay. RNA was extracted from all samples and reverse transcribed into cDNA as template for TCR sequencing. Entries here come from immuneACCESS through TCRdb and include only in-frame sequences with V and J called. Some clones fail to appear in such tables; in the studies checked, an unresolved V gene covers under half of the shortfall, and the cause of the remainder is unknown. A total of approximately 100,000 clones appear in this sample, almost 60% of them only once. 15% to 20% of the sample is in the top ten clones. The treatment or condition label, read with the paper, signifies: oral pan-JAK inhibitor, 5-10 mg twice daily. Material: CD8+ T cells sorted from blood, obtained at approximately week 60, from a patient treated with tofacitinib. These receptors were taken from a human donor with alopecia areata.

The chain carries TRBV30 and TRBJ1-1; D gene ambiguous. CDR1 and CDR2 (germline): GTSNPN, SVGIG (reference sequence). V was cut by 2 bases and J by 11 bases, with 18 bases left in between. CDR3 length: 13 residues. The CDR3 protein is CAWSPALWREAFF. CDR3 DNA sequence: TGTGCCTGGAGTCCTGCTTTATGGCGTGAGGCTTTCTTT.

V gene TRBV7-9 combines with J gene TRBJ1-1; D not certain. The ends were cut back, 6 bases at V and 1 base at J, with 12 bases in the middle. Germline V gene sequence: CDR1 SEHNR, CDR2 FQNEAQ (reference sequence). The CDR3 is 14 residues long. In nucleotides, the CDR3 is TGTGCCAGCAGTTCAACAAAGGGGAACACTGAAGCTTTCTTT. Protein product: CASSSTKGNTEAFF.

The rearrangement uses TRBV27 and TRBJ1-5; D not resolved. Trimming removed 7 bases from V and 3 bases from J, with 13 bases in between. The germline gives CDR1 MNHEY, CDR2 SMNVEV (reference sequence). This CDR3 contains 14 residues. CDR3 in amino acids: CASTLKGSNQPQHF. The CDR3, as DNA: TGTGCCAGCACCCTGAAAGGGTCCAATCAGCCCCAGCATTTT.

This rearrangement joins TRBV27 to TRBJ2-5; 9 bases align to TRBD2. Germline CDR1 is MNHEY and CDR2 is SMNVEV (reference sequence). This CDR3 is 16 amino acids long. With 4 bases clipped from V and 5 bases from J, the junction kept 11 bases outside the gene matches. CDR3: CASSSPGRGGRETQYF. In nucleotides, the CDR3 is TGTGCCAGCAGTTCCCCCGGGCGGGGGGGGCGGGAGACCCAGTACTTC.

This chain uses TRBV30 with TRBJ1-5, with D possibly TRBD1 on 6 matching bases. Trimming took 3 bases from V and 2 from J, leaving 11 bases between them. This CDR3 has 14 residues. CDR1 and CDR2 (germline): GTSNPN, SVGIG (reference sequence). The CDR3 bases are TGTGCCTGGAGCGAGGACAGCGGCAATCAGCCCCAGCATTTT. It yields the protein CAWSEDSGNQPQHF.

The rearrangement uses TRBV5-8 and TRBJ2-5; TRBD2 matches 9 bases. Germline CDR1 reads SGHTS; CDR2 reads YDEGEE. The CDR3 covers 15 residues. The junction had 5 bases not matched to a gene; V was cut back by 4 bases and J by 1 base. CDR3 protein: CASSLLTSGQETQYF. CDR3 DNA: TGTGCCAGCAGCCTCCTGACTAGCGGCCAAGAGACCCAGTACTTC.

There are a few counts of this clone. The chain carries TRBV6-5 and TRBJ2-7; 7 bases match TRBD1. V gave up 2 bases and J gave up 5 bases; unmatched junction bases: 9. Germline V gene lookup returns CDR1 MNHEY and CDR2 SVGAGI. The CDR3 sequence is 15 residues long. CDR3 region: CASSYGRMGTDEQYF. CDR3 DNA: TGTGCCAGCAGTTACGGCCGCATGGGGACAGACGAGCAGTACTTC.

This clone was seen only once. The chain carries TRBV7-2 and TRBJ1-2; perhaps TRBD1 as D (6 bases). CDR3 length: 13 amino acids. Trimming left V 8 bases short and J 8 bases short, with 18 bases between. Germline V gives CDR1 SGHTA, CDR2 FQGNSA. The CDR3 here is CASPPTGRGGYTF. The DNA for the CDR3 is TGTGCCAGCCCGCCGACAGGTCGGGGGGGCTACACCTTC.

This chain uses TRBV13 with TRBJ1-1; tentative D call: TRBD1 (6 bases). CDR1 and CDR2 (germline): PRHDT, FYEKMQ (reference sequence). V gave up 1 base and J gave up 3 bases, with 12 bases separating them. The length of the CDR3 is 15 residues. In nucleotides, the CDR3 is TGTGCCAGCAGCTTAGAGTCTCAGGGGTACACTGAAGCTTTCTTT. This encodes CASSLESQGYTEAFF. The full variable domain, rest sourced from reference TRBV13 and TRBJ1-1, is AAGVIQSPRHLIKEKRETATLKCYPIPRHDTVYWYQQGPGQDPQFLISFYEKMQSDKGSIPDRFSAQQFSDYHSELNMSSLELGDSALYFCASSLESQGYTEAFFGQGTRLTVV.

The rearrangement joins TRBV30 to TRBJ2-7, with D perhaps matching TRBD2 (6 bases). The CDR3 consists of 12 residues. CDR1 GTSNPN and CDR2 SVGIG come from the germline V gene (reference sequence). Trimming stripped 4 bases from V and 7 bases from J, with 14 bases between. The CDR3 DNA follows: TGTGCCTGGACAGGGAGGATGCGGGAGCAGTACTTC. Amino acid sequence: CAWTGRMREQYF.

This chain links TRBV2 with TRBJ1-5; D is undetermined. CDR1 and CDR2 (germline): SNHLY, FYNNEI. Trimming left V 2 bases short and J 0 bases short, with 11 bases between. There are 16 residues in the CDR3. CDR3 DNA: TGTGCCAGCAGTGAAACGGAAACAGCTAGCAATCAGCCCCAGCATTTT. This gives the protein CASSETETASNQPQHF.

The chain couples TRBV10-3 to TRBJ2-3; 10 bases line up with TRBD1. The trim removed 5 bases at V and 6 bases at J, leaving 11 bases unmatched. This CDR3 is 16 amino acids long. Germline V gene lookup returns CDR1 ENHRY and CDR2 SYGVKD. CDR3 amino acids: CAISPGQGPKHDTQYF. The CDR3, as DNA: TGTGCCATCAGTCCGGGACAGGGGCCCAAGCACGATACGCAGTATTTT.

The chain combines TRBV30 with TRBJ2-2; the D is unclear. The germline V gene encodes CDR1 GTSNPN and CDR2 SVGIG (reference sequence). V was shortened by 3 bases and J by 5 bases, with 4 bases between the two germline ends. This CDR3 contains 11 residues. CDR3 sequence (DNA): TGTGCCTGGAGGGGAACCGGGGAGCTGTTTTTT. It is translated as CAWRGTGELFF.

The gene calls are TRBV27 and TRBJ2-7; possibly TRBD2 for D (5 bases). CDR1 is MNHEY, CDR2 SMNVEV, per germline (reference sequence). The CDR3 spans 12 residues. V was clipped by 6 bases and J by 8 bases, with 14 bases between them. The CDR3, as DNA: TGTGCCAGCAGCCCAACCCCGACTAAGCAGTACTTC. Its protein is CASSPTPTKQYF.

CDR3 protein: CASSQQDLNGYTF. The CDR3 coding sequence is TGTGCCAGCAGCCAACAAGACCTCAATGGCTACACCTTC. V is TRBV5-6 and J is TRBJ1-2; unclear D gene. Trimming shortened V by 4 bases and J by 6 bases, and 13 bases separated the two germline ends. Germline values: CDR1 SGHDT, CDR2 YYEEEE. CDR3 length: 13 amino acids.

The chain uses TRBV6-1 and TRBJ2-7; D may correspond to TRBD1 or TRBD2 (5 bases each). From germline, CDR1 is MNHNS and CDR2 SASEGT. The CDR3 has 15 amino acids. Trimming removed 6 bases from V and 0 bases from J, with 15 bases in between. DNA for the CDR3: TGTGCCAGCAGAAACCGGGACGGGACCTCCTACGAGCAGTACTTC. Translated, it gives CASRNRDGTSYEQYF.

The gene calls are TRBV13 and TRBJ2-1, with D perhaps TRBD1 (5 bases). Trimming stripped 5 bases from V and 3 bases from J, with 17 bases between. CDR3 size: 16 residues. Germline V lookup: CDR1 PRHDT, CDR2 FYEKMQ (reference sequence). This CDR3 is CASSAPRTRGYNEQFF. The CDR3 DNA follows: TGTGCCAGCAGCGCACCAAGAACAAGGGGCTACAATGAGCAGTTCTTC. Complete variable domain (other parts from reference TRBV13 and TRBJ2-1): AAGVIQSPRHLIKEKRETATLKCYPIPRHDTVYWYQQGPGQDPQFLISFYEKMQSDKGSIPDRFSAQQFSDYHSELNMSSLELGDSALYFCASSAPRTRGYNEQFFGPGTRLTVL.

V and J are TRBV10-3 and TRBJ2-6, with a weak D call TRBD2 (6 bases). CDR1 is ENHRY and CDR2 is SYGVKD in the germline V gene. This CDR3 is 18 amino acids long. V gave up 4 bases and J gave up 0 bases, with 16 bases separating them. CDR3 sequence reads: CAISGVDYTSSGANVLTF. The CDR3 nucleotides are TGTGCCATCAGTGGAGTGGACTATACGAGCTCTGGGGCCAACGTCCTGACTTTC.

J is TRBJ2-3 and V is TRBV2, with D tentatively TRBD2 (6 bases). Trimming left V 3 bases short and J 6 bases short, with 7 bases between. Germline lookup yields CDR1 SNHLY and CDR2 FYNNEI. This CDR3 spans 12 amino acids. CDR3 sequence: CASSDTSDTQYF. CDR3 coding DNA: TGTGCCAGCAGTGATACTAGCGATACGCAGTATTTT. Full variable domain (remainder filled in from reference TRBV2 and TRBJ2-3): EPEVTQTPSHQVTQMGQEVILRCVPISNHLYFYWYRQILGQKVEFLVSFYNNEISEKSEIFDDQFSVERPDGSNFTLKIRSTKLEDSAMYFCASSDTSDTQYFGPGTRLTVL.

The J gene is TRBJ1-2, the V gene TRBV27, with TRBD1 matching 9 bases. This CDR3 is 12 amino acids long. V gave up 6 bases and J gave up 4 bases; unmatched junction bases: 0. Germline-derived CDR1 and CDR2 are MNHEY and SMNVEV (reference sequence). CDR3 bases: TGTGCCAGCAGGACAGGGGGCTATGGCTACACCTTC. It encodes CASRTGGYGYTF.

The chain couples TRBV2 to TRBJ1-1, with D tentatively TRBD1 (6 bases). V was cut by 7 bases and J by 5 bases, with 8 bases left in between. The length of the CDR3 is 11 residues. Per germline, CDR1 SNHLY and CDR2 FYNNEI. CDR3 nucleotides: TGTGCCAGCAAGGGGGTTACTGAAGCTTTCTTT. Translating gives CASKGVTEAFF.

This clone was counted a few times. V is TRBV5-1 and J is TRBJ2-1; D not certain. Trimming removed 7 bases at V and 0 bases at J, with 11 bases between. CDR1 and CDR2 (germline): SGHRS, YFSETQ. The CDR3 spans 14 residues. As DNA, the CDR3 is TGCGCCAGCTCCTCTTGGAGCTCCTACAATGAGCAGTTCTTC. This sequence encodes CASSSWSSYNEQFF.

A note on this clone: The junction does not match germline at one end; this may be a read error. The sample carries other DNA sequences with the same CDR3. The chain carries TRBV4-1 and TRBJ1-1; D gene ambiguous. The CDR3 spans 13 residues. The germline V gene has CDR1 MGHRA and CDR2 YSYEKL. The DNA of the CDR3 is TGTGCCAGCAGCCAACTTACCGCCAGGGAAGCTTTCTTT. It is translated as CASSQLTAREAFF.